This T cell receptor beta chain is drawn from a study of neurological immune-mediated disorders. MiXCR, applied by TCRdb to the 5' RACE reads, yields one record per CDR3 protein. This repertoire shows 54,000 or so distinct CDR3 sequences, 3% to 4% found once; its top ten account for over 5%. In this sample, this clonotype turned up many times. Germline V lookup: CDR1 DFQATT, CDR2 SNEGSKA (reference sequence). The length of the CDR3 is 12 residues. V was pared by 3 bases and J by 6 bases, with 10 bases between. Sequencing was performed on PBMCs. This chain connects TRBV20-1 to TRBJ2-3; D ambiguous. The clonotype originates from a man aged 60 to 75 with multiple sclerosis. DNA for the CDR3: TGCAGTGCTAGCCGTCTGTCGGATACGCAGTATTTT. It yields the protein CSASRLSDTQYF.